These 23 T cell receptor beta chains share one sample of origin, sequenced in a study of low-dose radiotherapy and immunotherapy resistance in tumors. The time point here: after trial treatment. The treatment here: LDRT plus nivolumab, ipilimumab, low-dose cyclophosphamide and aspirin (RACIN trial). Alpha- and beta-chain coverage of first-strand cDNA came from TRAV- and TRBV-specific primers. With a V-primer adapter and a constant-region primer, TCRs were amplified for 20 PCR cycles. TCRdb re-called the reads through MiXCR, storing one row per CDR3 protein. The table has 65,000 to 95,000 distinct CDR3 sequences, less than 20% seen once. This specimen consisted of PBMCs, obtained after low-dose radiotherapy plus immunotherapy. Receptors originate from a male donor with prostate cancer.

In its sample, this clonotype was seen many times. The V call is TRBV13, the J call TRBJ2-1, with 8 positions matching TRBD2. The CDR3 is made up of 14 amino acids. The germline CDR1 and CDR2 sequences are PRHDT and FYEKMQ (reference sequence). V trimming: 8 bases; J trimming: 5 bases; junction bases outside the gene matches: 8. This CDR3 is CASGAQGLDNEQFF. The CDR3 nucleotides read TGTGCCAGCGGGGCACAGGGACTAGACAATGAGCAGTTCTTC.

This clonotype was detected once. V gene TRBV18 combines with J gene TRBJ1-4; weak D call: TRBD1 (5 bases). The CDR3 is made up of 15 amino acids. Deletions cut 1 base from V and 3 bases from J, with 9 bases between. Germline loops: CDR1 KGHSH, CDR2 LQKENI. For the CDR3, the DNA is TGTGCCAGCTCACCACTCGGGGGTGCTAATGAAAAACTGTTTTTT. Residues: CASSPLGGANEKLFF.

This clonotype was detected many times. The chain links TRBV28 to TRBJ1-1; D is uncertain. Trimming stripped 6 bases from V and 5 bases from J, with 13 bases between. Germline loops: CDR1 MDHEN, CDR2 SYDVKM. The CDR3 runs 13 residues. This CDR3 is CASRRNTWTEAFF. DNA for the CDR3: TGTGCCAGCAGACGGAACACGTGGACTGAAGCTTTCTTT.

This clonotype was recorded many times. The chain is built from TRBV9 and TRBJ1-5; no clear D. CDR3 size: 14 residues. Germline assignment: CDR1 SGDLS and CDR2 YYNGEE. Trimming left V 7 bases short and J 1 base short, with 12 bases between. As DNA, the CDR3 is TGTGCCAGCCGTCCCATTTGGAGCAATCAGCCCCAGCATTTT. Translation: CASRPIWSNQPQHF.

This clonotype was observed at least ten times. The chain is built from TRBV6-2 or TRBV6-3 and TRBJ1-1, with D possibly TRBD1 on 5 matching bases. There are 14 residues in the CDR3. Per the germline V gene, CDR1 is MNHEY and CDR2 is SVGEGT. Trimming took off 6 bases at V and 12 bases at J, with 23 bases between the two ends. The CDR3: CASSQRTRRKITFF. For the CDR3, the DNA is TGTGCCAGCAGCCAGAGGACAAGAAGAAAGATAACTTTCTTT.

This clonotype was recorded at least ten times. DNA for the CDR3: TGTGCCAGCAGTTTGACTAGCGAGCAGTACTTC. Protein product: CASSLTSEQYF. The chain uses TRBV28 and TRBJ2-7, with D possibly TRBD2 on 6 matching bases. Germline V gene lookup returns CDR1 MDHEN and CDR2 SYDVKM. Trimming pared 3 bases from V and 6 bases from J, leaving 6 bases between. CDR3 length equals 11 residues.

This clonotype has at least ten counts. The chain links TRBV7-2 to TRBJ1-3; D is uncertain. The length of the CDR3 is 15 residues. CDR1 and CDR2 from the germline V gene are SGHTA and FQGNSA. V gave up 3 bases and J gave up 0 bases, with 9 bases separating them. CDR3 loop: CASSFLRSSGNTIYF. For the CDR3, the DNA is TGTGCCAGCAGCTTTCTACGGTCCTCTGGAAACACCATATATTTT.

The chain uses TRBV30 and TRBJ2-3; D is uncertain. Germline-derived CDR1 and CDR2 are GTSNPN and SVGIG (reference sequence). Trimming took 0 bases from V and 2 from J, leaving 15 bases between them. The CDR3 is made up of 16 amino acids. CDR3 in amino acids: CAWSVRGGGYTDTQYF. The CDR3 DNA sequence: TGTGCCTGGAGTGTACGTGGCGGCGGATACACAGATACGCAGTATTTT.

This clonotype was observed many times. V usage is TRBV6-5 and J usage is TRBJ2-1; D remains unclear. Trimming stripped 5 bases from V and 1 base from J, with 12 bases between. CDR3 length equals 15 residues. Germline V lookup: CDR1 MNHEY, CDR2 SVGAGI. CDR3 in amino acids: CASSGKGKSYNEQFF. The CDR3 DNA reads TGTGCCAGCAGTGGCAAAGGGAAGTCCTACAATGAGCAGTTCTTC.

Ten or more counts support this clonotype. The chain has TRBV5-1 and TRBJ2-7; the D is unclear. This CDR3 is built from 12 residues. V lost 0 bases and J 5 bases, leaving 6 bases between the germline ends. In germline, CDR1 is SGHRS, CDR2 YFSETQ. The CDR3 coding sequence is TGCGCCAGCAGCTTGGTGAGCGACGAGCAGTACTTC. It translates to CASSLVSDEQYF. Based on the CDR3 plus reference TRBV5-1 and TRBJ2-7, the full variable domain is KAGVTQTPRYLIKTRGQQVTLSCSPISGHRSVSWYQQTPGQGLQFLFEYFSETQRNKGNFPGRFSGRQFSNSRSEMNVSTLELGDSALYLCASSLVSDEQYFGPGTRLTVT.

This clonotype has at least ten counts. This chain links TRBV6-2 or TRBV6-3 with TRBJ2-2; tentative D call: TRBD2 (5 bases). V gave up 5 bases and J gave up 3 bases, with 7 bases separating them. This CDR3 has 13 amino acids. Germline CDR1 MNHEY, CDR2 SVGEGT. This CDR3 reads CASSGEYTGELFF. CDR3 nucleotide sequence: TGTGCCAGCAGTGGGGAGTACACCGGGGAGCTGTTTTTT.

This clonotype has ten or more counts. The J gene is TRBJ2-1, the V gene TRBV10-3, with D perhaps matching TRBD2 (5 bases). Trimming took off 7 bases at V and 0 bases at J, with 7 bases between the two ends. From germline, CDR1 is ENHRY and CDR2 SYGVKD. The CDR3 loop spans 13 amino acids. The DNA for the CDR3 is TGTGCCATCAAGGACTCCTCCTACAATGAGCAGTTCTTC. It is translated as CAIKDSSYNEQFF.

Details on this clonotype: Just one base apart from a much larger clone, this may be a read error. The chain links TRBV7-9 to TRBJ1-2; no firm D call. The CDR3 loop spans 12 amino acids. The germline gives CDR1 SEHNR, CDR2 FQNEAQ (reference sequence). The CDR3: CASSSGIYGCTF. CDR3 bases: TGTGCCAGCAGTTCTGGGATCTATGGCTGCACCTTC.

V gene TRBV7-3 combines with J gene TRBJ2-2; TRBD2 might be the D (6 bases). CDR3 length: 17 residues. Germline V gives CDR1 SGHTA, CDR2 FQGTGA. Between the trimmed V and J ends, which lost 0 bases and 0 bases, there was a span of 11 bases. CDR3 DNA sequence: TGTGCCAGCAGCTTAACAAGCGGGTCGGCGAACACCGGGGAGCTGTTTTTT. Translated: CASSLTSGSANTGELFF.

In this sample, this clonotype turned up once. The gene calls are TRBV19 and TRBJ1-5, with D possibly being TRBD1 (5 bases). V lost 2 bases and J 3 bases, leaving 14 bases between the germline ends. CDR3 length: 16 residues. CDR1 and CDR2 from the germline V gene are LNHDA and SQIVND (reference sequence). CDR3 sequence: CASSITQGTVNQPQHF. CDR3 nucleotide sequence: TGTGCCAGTAGTATAACTCAGGGTACAGTCAATCAGCCCCAGCATTTT.

This clonotype was seen at least ten times. The chain has TRBV19 and TRBJ2-1, with 7 positions matching TRBD2. The CDR3 spans 14 residues. Losses at the gene ends were 4 bases for V and 8 bases for J; bases not matched to a gene: 8. The germline V gene encodes CDR1 LNHDA and CDR2 SQIVND (reference sequence). The CDR3 nucleotides read TGTGCCAGTAGTAGCGAGGGAGGGCTGTATGAGCAGTTCTTC. Residues: CASSSEGGLYEQFF.

Ten or more counts support this clonotype. The CDR3, as DNA: TGTGCCAGTAGCACGGACGCGAACACCGGGGAGCTGTTTTTT. Residues: CASSTDANTGELFF. The chain combines TRBV19 with TRBJ2-2; no clear D. Trimming cost V 6 bases and J 0 bases, with 8 bases left between them. Germline CDR1 and CDR2: LNHDA and SQIVND (reference sequence). The CDR3 loop spans 14 amino acids.

This clonotype came up many times. The chain combines TRBV20-1 with TRBJ1-5; maybe TRBD1 (6 bases). Trimming took 3 bases from V and 1 from J, leaving 13 bases between them. Germline loops: CDR1 DFQATT, CDR2 SNEGSKA (reference sequence). The CDR3 sequence is 15 residues long. CDR3 coding DNA: TGCAGTGCTAGCGGCGGGACAACGAGCAATCAGCCCCAGCATTTT. Protein product: CSASGGTTSNQPQHF.

This clonotype was seen many times. This chain links TRBV20-1 with TRBJ1-5; 8 bases match TRBD1. V dropped 6 bases and J dropped 6; count of bases not matched to a gene: 4. This CDR3 has 12 amino acids. Germline CDR1 DFQATT, CDR2 SNEGSKA (reference sequence). The DNA of the CDR3 is TGCAGTGCCCGGACAGGGTCTCAGCCCCAGCATTTT. Encoded protein: CSARTGSQPQHF.

Turning to this clonotype: A far larger clone is a single base away, which makes a read error likely. V usage is TRBV2 and J usage is TRBJ2-1; 9 positions match TRBD1. The germline V gene has CDR1 SNHLY and CDR2 FYNNEI. The CDR3 consists of 14 residues. Trimming at V came to 6 bases and at J to 10 bases, leaving 10 bases not matched to a gene. CDR3 protein: CASRWTGVRGEQFF. The CDR3 bases are TGTGCCAGCAGGTGGACAGGGGTCCGGGGGGAGCAGTTCTTC.

This clonotype has at least ten counts. The chain employs TRBV5-1 and TRBJ2-6, with D perhaps TRBD1 or TRBD2 (5 bases each). V was shortened by 7 bases and J by 1 base, with 18 bases between the two germline ends. Germline CDR1 and CDR2: SGHRS and YFSETQ. The CDR3 has 17 residues. In nucleotides, the CDR3 is TGCGCCAGCCGGGCCGGGACGGTCCTTTCTGGGGCCAACGTCCTGACTTTC. This codes for CASRAGTVLSGANVLTF. Complete variable domain (other parts from reference TRBV5-1 and TRBJ2-6): KAGVTQTPRYLIKTRGQQVTLSCSPISGHRSVSWYQQTPGQGLQFLFEYFSETQRNKGNFPGRFSGRQFSNSRSEMNVSTLELGDSALYLCASRAGTVLSGANVLTFGAGSRLTVL.

This clonotype has a single count. The chain uses TRBV5-5 and TRBJ2-1, with D possibly being TRBD2 (5 bases). The V end lost 9 bases, the J end lost 4 bases, and 20 bases lay between the germline ends. This CDR3 has 15 amino acids. Per germline, CDR1 SGHKS and CDR2 YYEKEE (reference sequence). The DNA of the CDR3 is TGTGCCACCCAGCCAGAGGGCTCCCGTTACAATGAGCAGTTCTTC. Amino acid sequence: CATQPEGSRYNEQFF.

The chain carries TRBV5-5 and TRBJ2-1; possible D gene TRBD2, 5 bases. V shed 9 bases and J shed 4 bases, with 20 bases lying between them. This CDR3 is built from 15 residues. Germline-derived CDR1 and CDR2 are SGHKS and YYEKEE (reference sequence). CDR3 DNA sequence: TGTGCCACCGAGCCAGAGGGCTCCCGTTACAATGAGCAGTTCTTC. Protein: CATEPEGSRYNEQFF.